These T cell receptor beta chains were read from a single sample in a study of blood T cell repertoires in COVID-19. Sequencing used immunoSEQ multiplex PCR; TCRdb keeps in-frame clones, though not all of them. The sample carries about 20,000 clones, roughly 91% recorded once. Sequencing was done on a sample of peripheral blood. The source is a human donor in a cohort sampled during active COVID-19. CDR3s include the opening cysteine and the closing phenylalanine or tryptophan. The order of the fields is clone size, J gene, D gene, V gene, CDR3 DNA, CDR3 protein. The D gene is left open where the match is weak. Clone size appears in some rows only: once, few, many, or a class for an expanded clone.

size: NA; J: TRBJ2-3; D: TRBD2; V: TRBV5-1; DNA: TGCGCCAGCTATCGTACAATAGCGGGTCCAAGCACAGATACGCAGTATTTT; CDR3: CASYRTIAGPSTDTQYF
size: NA; J: TRBJ2-1; D: NA; V: TRBV24-1; DNA: TGTGCCGTTGGGGGGAGGCGGGATGAGCAGTTCTTC; CDR3: CAVGGRRDEQFF
size: NA; J: TRBJ2-5; D: TRBD2; V: TRBV7-3; DNA: TGTGCCAGCAGCTTCGGTAGCGGGAGTCTGGGGAAAGAGACCCAGTACTTC; CDR3: CASSFGSGSLGKETQYF
size: NA; J: TRBJ2-1; D: TRBD1; V: TRBV7-9; DNA: TGTGCCAGCAGCTTAGTGGGACAGAACAATGAGCAGTTCTTC; CDR3: CASSLVGQNNEQFF
size: NA; J: TRBJ2-7; D: NA; V: TRBV7-2; DNA: TGTGCCAGCAGCTTAGCCGGACAGTCCGAGCAGTACTTC; CDR3: CASSLAGQSEQYF
size: NA; J: TRBJ1-5; D: NA; V: TRBV7-9; DNA: TGTGCCAGCAGCTTTACAGACAATCAGCCCCAGCATTTT; CDR3: CASSFTDNQPQHF
size: NA; J: TRBJ1-5; D: TRBD1; V: TRBV5-1; DNA: TGCGCCAGCAGCTTGGGGGACAGGGGTTCCGATCAGCCCCAGCATTTT; CDR3: CASSLGDRGSDQPQHF
size: NA; J: TRBJ2-3; D: NA; V: TRBV29-1; DNA: TGCAGCGTTGGAGGACAGCGGGGCAGCACAGATACGCAGTATTTT; CDR3: CSVGGQRGSTDTQYF
size: NA; J: TRBJ2-7; D: TRBD1; V: TRBV29-1; DNA: TGCAGCGCCGGACAGGGGACCTACGAGCAGTACTTC; CDR3: CSAGQGTYEQYF
size: NA; J: TRBJ1-6; D: TRBD1; V: TRBV6-5; DNA: TGTGCCAGCAGCGAGGGACAGGGAGGGAATTCACCCCTCCACTTT; CDR3: CASSEGQGGNSPLHF
size: NA; J: TRBJ2-7; D: TRBD2; V: TRBV5-1; DNA: TGCGCCAGCAGCTTGGGAGAGCGGGACGGTGAGCAGTACTTC; CDR3: CASSLGERDGEQYF
size: once; J: TRBJ2-2; D: NA; V: TRBV7-6; DNA: TGTGCCAGCAGCCCAAGGACAAGGAACACCGGGGAGCTGTTTTTT; CDR3: CASSPRTRNTGELFF
size: NA; J: TRBJ1-3; D: NA; V: TRBV2; DNA: TGTGCCAGCACAATTGGGCGGGGGGCTGGAAACACCATATATTTT; CDR3: CASTIGRGAGNTIYF
size: NA; J: TRBJ2-3; D: TRBD1; V: TRBV7-9; DNA: TGTGCCAGCAGCTACACGGGACAGGGGACAGATACGCAGTATTTT; CDR3: CASSYTGQGTDTQYF
size: NA; J: TRBJ2-3; D: NA; V: TRBV7-9; DNA: TGTGCCAGCAGCTTAGCCTACCGGGACACAGATACGCAGTATTTT; CDR3: CASSLAYRDTDTQYF
size: NA; J: TRBJ1-2; D: TRBD1; V: TRBV6-5; DNA: TGTGCCAGCAGCAGGACAGGGGAGTATGGCTACACCTTC; CDR3: CASSRTGEYGYTF
size: NA; J: TRBJ2-7; D: TRBD1; V: TRBV25-1; DNA: TGTGCCAGCAGAATGACAGGGATCTCCTACGAGCAGTACTTC; CDR3: CASRMTGISYEQYF
size: NA; J: TRBJ2-2; D: NA; V: TRBV5-1; DNA: TGCGCCAGCAGCTTGGGGTTACCCGGGTCTTACACCGGGGAGCTGTTTTTT; CDR3: CASSLGLPGSYTGELFF
size: NA; J: TRBJ2-1; D: NA; V: TRBV9; DNA: TGTGCCAGCAGCCGCTGGGCAAGCACAAACAATGAGCAGTTCTTC; CDR3: CASSRWASTNNEQFF
size: NA; J: TRBJ1-2; D: NA; V: TRBV30; DNA: TGTGCCTGGAGTGTACTCTTAAACTATGGCTACACCTTC; CDR3: CAWSVLLNYGYTF
size: NA; J: TRBJ2-5; D: TRBD2; V: TRBV6-2/TRBV6-3; DNA: TGTGCCAGCAGTTACTCGGGACTAGCTAATAGCGCCCAGTACTTC; CDR3: CASSYSGLANSAQYF
size: NA; J: TRBJ2-3; D: TRBD1; V: TRBV7-2; DNA: TGTGCCAGCAGCTTAGACAGGGGGCAAGGAGATACGCAGTATTTT; CDR3: CASSLDRGQGDTQYF
size: NA; J: TRBJ2-1; D: NA; V: TRBV19; DNA: TGTGCCAGTAGTATAGTCCCGGGAGAGAATGAGCAGTTCTTC; CDR3: CASSIVPGENEQFF
size: few; J: TRBJ1-1; D: NA; V: TRBV27; DNA: TGTGCCAGCAGTTTGGACAGAGCGAACACTGAAGCTTTCTTT; CDR3: CASSLDRANTEAFF
size: NA; J: TRBJ2-7; D: TRBD2; V: TRBV2; DNA: TGTGCCAGCTTAGCGGGGTGGTACGAGCAGTACTTC; CDR3: CASLAGWYEQYF
size: NA; J: TRBJ2-3; D: NA; V: TRBV5-1; DNA: TGCGCCAGCAGCAAAAGGGAGTCCCCCATGGATACGCAGTATTTT; CDR3: CASSKRESPMDTQYF
size: NA; J: TRBJ2-1; D: TRBD2; V: TRBV7-8; DNA: TGTGCCAGCAGCTTAGGCAGCGGGGATGAGCAGTTCTTC; CDR3: CASSLGSGDEQFF
size: NA; J: TRBJ1-3; D: NA; V: TRBV11-2; DNA: TGTGCCAGCAGCCAGATGGCCCTCTCTGGAAACACCATATATTTT; CDR3: CASSQMALSGNTIYF
size: NA; J: TRBJ2-1; D: TRBD2; V: TRBV6-5; DNA: TGTGCCAGCTCGATCCTAGCGGGGATACACAATGAGCAGTTCTTC; CDR3: CASSILAGIHNEQFF
size: NA; J: TRBJ2-4; D: NA; V: TRBV29-1; DNA: TGCAGCATCGCTAATACTACAGGTATTGGGAAAAACATTCAGTACTTC; CDR3: CSIANTTGIGKNIQYF
size: NA; J: TRBJ2-2; D: NA; V: TRBV27; DNA: TGTGCCAGCAGTTTAACAGGGAACACCGGGGAGCTGTTTTTT; CDR3: CASSLTGNTGELFF
size: NA; J: TRBJ2-7; D: TRBD1; V: TRBV6-5; DNA: TGTGCCAGCAGTTACTCCCGACAGGGCTACGAGCAGTACTTC; CDR3: CASSYSRQGYEQYF
size: medium-sized; J: TRBJ2-7; D: NA; V: TRBV7-9; DNA: TGTGCCAGCAGCTTAGCGCCAGACACGTACGAGCAGTACTTC; CDR3: CASSLAPDTYEQYF
size: NA; J: TRBJ1-5; D: TRBD1; V: TRBV2; DNA: TGTGCCAGCAGTGGGGGACAGGGGAATCAGCCCCAGCATTTT; CDR3: CASSGGQGNQPQHF
size: NA; J: TRBJ2-1; D: TRBD2; V: TRBV5-1; DNA: TGCGCCAGCAGCTTGAGTAGCGGGAGGGCCGGTGAGCAGTTCTTC; CDR3: CASSLSSGRAGEQFF
size: NA; J: TRBJ2-5; D: TRBD1; V: TRBV2; DNA: TGTGCCAGCACCAGGACAGGTTCTGGGGAGACCCAGTACTTC; CDR3: CASTRTGSGETQYF
size: once; J: TRBJ2-7; D: TRBD2; V: TRBV14; DNA: TGTGCCAGCAGCCAAGCCGGCTGGCTAGCGGGAGCCTCCTACGAGCAGTACTTC; CDR3: CASSQAGWLAGASYEQYF
size: NA; J: TRBJ2-3; D: TRBD2; V: TRBV11-3; DNA: TGTGCCAGCAGCTCGTCCGGGGTGGCTAGCGGGGGGTTGGGGGATACGCAGTATTTT; CDR3: CASSSSGVASGGLGDTQYF
size: NA; J: TRBJ1-5; D: NA; V: TRBV25-1; DNA: TGTGCCAGCAGTGACGGTCACGGTCGACAGCCCCAGCATTTT; CDR3: CASSDGHGRQPQHF
size: NA; J: TRBJ2-3; D: NA; V: TRBV25-1; DNA: TGTGCCAGCAGTGAAGTCGGGTCAGATACGCAGTATTTT; CDR3: CASSEVGSDTQYF
size: NA; J: TRBJ2-1; D: NA; V: TRBV19; DNA: TGTGCTTGTGGCGACTTCTACAATGAGCAGTTCTTC; CDR3: CACGDFYNEQFF
size: NA; J: TRBJ2-7; D: NA; V: TRBV11-3; DNA: TGTGCCAGCAGCCCCGCCCCTGGAGGTACCAACGAGCAGTACTTC; CDR3: CASSPAPGGTNEQYF
size: NA; J: TRBJ2-7; D: NA; V: TRBV18; DNA: TGTGCCAGCTCACCAGGAACAGGGCGCTACGAGCAGTACTTC; CDR3: CASSPGTGRYEQYF
size: NA; J: TRBJ1-1; D: NA; V: TRBV7-9; DNA: TGTGCCAGCAGCGCGGAGGGGAGGACTGAAGCTTTCTTT; CDR3: CASSAEGRTEAFF
size: NA; J: TRBJ2-5; D: TRBD1; V: TRBV5-5; DNA: TGTGCCAGCAGCCACCGGGACAGTGTACAAGAGACCCAGTACTTC; CDR3: CASSHRDSVQETQYF
size: NA; J: TRBJ2-7; D: TRBD2; V: TRBV13; DNA: TGTGCCAGCAGCTTAGGCCCACCGACTAGCGGGAGGAAAGGCGAGCAGTACTTC; CDR3: CASSLGPPTSGRKGEQYF
size: NA; J: TRBJ1-2; D: NA; V: TRBV6-5; DNA: TGTGCCACCAGACAGGCCGTCTATGGCTACACCTTC; CDR3: CATRQAVYGYTF
size: once; J: TRBJ2-3; D: NA; V: TRBV7-2; DNA: TGTGCCAGCATCCTTAGTCCCCTAGTGCTCACAGATACGCAGTATTTT; CDR3: CASILSPLVLTDTQYF
size: NA; J: TRBJ2-3; D: NA; V: TRBV7-9; DNA: TGTGCCAGCAGCTTAGTAAGGGCAGGGGCCGATACGCAGTATTTT; CDR3: CASSLVRAGADTQYF
size: NA; J: TRBJ2-1; D: NA; V: TRBV5-1; DNA: TGCGCCAGCAGCTTGCCTAGCACTGGTGAGCAGTTCTTC; CDR3: CASSLPSTGEQFF
size: NA; J: TRBJ1-1; D: TRBD1; V: TRBV4-2; DNA: TGTGCCAGCAGCCAATTCACAGGGGATGAGGCTGAAGCTTTCTTT; CDR3: CASSQFTGDEAEAFF
size: NA; J: TRBJ2-1; D: TRBD2; V: TRBV4-2; DNA: TGTGCCAGCAGCCAGGAACCGGGACTAGCGGGAGCAAGATCCTACAATGAGCAGTTCTTC; CDR3: CASSQEPGLAGARSYNEQFF
size: once; J: TRBJ1-1; D: NA; V: TRBV7-2; DNA: TGTGCCAGCAGCTCATACAGGGCTACTGAAGCTTTCTTT; CDR3: CASSSYRATEAFF
size: NA; J: TRBJ1-6; D: NA; V: TRBV27; DNA: TGTGCCAGCACCGCAGGGCGGTCACCCCTCCACTTT; CDR3: CASTAGRSPLHF
size: NA; J: TRBJ2-3; D: NA; V: TRBV15; DNA: TGTGCCACCAGCAGAGGACGACAAAGCACAGATACGCAGTATTTT; CDR3: CATSRGRQSTDTQYF
size: NA; J: TRBJ2-1; D: NA; V: TRBV10-3; DNA: TGTGCCATCAGTGATGGGAGACTATCATATGAGCAGTTCTTC; CDR3: CAISDGRLSYEQFF
size: NA; J: TRBJ1-2; D: NA; V: TRBV3-1/TRBV3-2; DNA: TGTGCCAGCAGCCAACACCGTGCGGAATATGGCTACACCTTC; CDR3: CASSQHRAEYGYTF
size: NA; J: TRBJ2-1; D: TRBD2; V: TRBV2; DNA: TGTGCCAGCAGCTTAGCGGGCTCCTACAATGAGCAGTTCTTC; CDR3: CASSLAGSYNEQFF